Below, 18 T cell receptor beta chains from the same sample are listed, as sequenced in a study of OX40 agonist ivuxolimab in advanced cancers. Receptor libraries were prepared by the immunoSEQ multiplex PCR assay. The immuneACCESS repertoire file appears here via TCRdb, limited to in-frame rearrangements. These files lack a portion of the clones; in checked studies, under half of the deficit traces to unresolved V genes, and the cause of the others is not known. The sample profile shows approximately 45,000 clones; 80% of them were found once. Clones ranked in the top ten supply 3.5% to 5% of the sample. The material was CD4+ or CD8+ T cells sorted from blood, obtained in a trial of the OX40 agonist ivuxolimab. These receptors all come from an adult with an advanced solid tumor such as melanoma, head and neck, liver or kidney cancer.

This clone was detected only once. The CDR3 sequence: CAYNDRGLMNTEAFF. Written as DNA, the CDR3 is TGTGCCTACAACGACAGGGGGCTCATGAACACTGAAGCTTTCTTT. The V and J genes are TRBV30 and TRBJ1-1, with 10 bases identical to TRBD1. Germline CDR1 is GTSNPN and CDR2 is SVGIG (reference sequence). CDR3 length: 15 amino acids. Trimming removed 7 bases from V and 0 bases from J; junction bases left unmatched: 8.

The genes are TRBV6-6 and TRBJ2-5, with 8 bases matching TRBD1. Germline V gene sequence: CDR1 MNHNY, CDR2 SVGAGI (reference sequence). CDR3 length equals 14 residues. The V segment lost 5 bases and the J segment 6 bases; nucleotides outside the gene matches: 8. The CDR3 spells CASSRADREKTQYF. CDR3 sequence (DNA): TGTGCCAGCAGTCGGGCGGACAGGGAAAAGACCCAGTACTTC.

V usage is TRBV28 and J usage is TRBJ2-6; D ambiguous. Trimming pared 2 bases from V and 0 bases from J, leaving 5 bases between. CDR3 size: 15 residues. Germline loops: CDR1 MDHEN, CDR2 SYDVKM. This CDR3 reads CASSLGISGANVLTF. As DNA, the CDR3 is TGTGCCAGCAGTTTAGGGATCTCTGGGGCCAACGTCCTGACTTTC.

CDR3 in DNA: TGTGCCACCTTGCCCGGGGGGCGTACCGGGGAGCTGTTTTTT. It is translated as CATLPGGRTGELFF. V gene TRBV2 combines with J gene TRBJ2-2, with D perhaps TRBD2 (7 bases). Germline V gene lookup returns CDR1 SNHLY and CDR2 FYNNEI. The CDR3 is 14 amino acids. The germline V and J ends were trimmed by 10 bases and 5 bases, with 17 bases remaining between them.

The CDR3 bases are TGTGCCAGCAGCTTAGCAAGGGGGGGGAGCACAGATACGCAGTATTTT. Protein product: CASSLARGGSTDTQYF. V is TRBV7-9 and J is TRBJ2-3; tentatively, D is TRBD2 (7 bases). The V gene's germline CDR1 is SEHNR and CDR2 FQNEAQ (reference sequence). This CDR3 spans 16 amino acids. Trimming pared 0 bases from V and 0 bases from J, leaving 10 bases between. The full variable domain, completed using reference TRBV7-9 and TRBJ2-3, is DTGVSQNPRHKITKRGQNVTFRCDPISEHNRLYWYRQTLGQGPEFLTYFQNEAQLEKSRLLSDRFSAERPKGSFSTLEIQRTEQGDSAMYLCASSLARGGSTDTQYFGPGTRLTVL.

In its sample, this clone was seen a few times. CDR3 nucleotide sequence: TGTGCCATCAGTGAGTCTCTCGGGTTTTATGGCTACACCTTC. Protein: CAISESLGFYGYTF. V is TRBV10-3 and J is TRBJ1-2; D unclear. CDR3 length equals 14 residues. Germline values: CDR1 ENHRY, CDR2 SYGVKD. Trimming shortened V by 0 bases and J by 5 bases, and 10 bases separated the two germline ends.

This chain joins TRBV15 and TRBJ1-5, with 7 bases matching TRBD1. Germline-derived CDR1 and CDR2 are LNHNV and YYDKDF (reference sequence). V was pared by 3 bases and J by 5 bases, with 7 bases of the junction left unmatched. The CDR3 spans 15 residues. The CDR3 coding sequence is TGTGCCACCAGCAGGGACAGGACCGGGCATCAGCCCCAGCATTTT. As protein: CATSRDRTGHQPQHF.

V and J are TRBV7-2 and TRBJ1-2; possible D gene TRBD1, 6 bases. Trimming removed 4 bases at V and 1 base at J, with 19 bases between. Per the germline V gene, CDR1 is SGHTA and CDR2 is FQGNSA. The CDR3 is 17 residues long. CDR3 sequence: CASSSPGRRGNNYGYTF. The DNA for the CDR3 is TGTGCCAGCAGCTCTCCCGGAAGGAGGGGGAATAACTATGGCTACACCTTC. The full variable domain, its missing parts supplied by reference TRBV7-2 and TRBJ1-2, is GAGVSQSPSNKVTEKGKDVELRCDPISGHTALYWYRQSLGQGLEFLIYFQGNSAPDKSGLPSDRFSAERTGGSVSTLTIQRTQQEDSAVYLCASSSPGRRGNNYGYTFGSGTRLTVV.

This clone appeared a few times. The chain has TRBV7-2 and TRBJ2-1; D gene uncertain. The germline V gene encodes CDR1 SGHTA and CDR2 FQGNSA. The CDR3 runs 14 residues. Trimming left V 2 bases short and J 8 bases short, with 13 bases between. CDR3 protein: CASSLSRASHEQFF. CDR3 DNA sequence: TGTGCCAGCAGCTTAAGTCGGGCAAGCCATGAGCAGTTCTTC.

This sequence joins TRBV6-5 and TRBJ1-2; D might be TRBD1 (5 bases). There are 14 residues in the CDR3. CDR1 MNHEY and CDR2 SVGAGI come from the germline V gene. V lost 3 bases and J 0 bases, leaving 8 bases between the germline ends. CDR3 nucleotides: TGTGCCAGCAGTTATGGGGGATCTAACTATGGCTACACCTTC. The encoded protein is CASSYGGSNYGYTF.

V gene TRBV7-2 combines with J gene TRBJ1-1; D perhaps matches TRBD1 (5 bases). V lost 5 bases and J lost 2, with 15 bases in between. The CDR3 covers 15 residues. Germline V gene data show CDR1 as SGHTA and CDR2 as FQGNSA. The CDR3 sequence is CASSPNQGVNTEAFF. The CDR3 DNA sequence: TGTGCCAGCAGCCCCAACCAGGGCGTCAACACTGAAGCTTTCTTT.

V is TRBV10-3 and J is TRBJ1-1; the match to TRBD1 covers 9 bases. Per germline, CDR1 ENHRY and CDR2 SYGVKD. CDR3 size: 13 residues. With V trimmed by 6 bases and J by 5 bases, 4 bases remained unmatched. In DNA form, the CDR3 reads TGTGCCATCAGGGGACAGGGCGAGACTGAAGCTTTCTTT. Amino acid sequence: CAIRGQGETEAFF.

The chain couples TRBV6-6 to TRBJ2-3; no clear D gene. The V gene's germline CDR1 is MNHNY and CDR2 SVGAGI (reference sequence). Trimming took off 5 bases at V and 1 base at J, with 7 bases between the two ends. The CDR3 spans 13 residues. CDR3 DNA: TGTGCCAGCAGTGACCTTGGCACAGATACGCAGTATTTT. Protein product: CASSDLGTDTQYF.

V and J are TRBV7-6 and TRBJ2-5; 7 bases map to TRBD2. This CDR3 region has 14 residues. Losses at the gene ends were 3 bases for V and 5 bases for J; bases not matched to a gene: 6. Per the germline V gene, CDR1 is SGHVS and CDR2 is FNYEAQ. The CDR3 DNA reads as TGTGCCAGCAGCTTCCGGACTAGGAGGGAGACCCAGTACTTC. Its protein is CASSFRTRRETQYF.

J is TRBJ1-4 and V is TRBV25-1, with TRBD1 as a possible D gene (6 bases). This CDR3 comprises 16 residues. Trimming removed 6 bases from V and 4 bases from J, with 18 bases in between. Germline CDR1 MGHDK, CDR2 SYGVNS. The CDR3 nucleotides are TGTGCCAGCAGCCCCCTCGGTTCAGGGGATAATGAAAAACTGTTTTTT. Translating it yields CASSPLGSGDNEKLFF.

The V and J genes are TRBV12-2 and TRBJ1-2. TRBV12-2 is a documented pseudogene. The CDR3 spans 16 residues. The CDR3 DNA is TGTGCAAGTCGCTTAGGAGCCACTGTCTCCAACTATGGCTACACCTTC. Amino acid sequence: CASRLGATVSNYGYTF.

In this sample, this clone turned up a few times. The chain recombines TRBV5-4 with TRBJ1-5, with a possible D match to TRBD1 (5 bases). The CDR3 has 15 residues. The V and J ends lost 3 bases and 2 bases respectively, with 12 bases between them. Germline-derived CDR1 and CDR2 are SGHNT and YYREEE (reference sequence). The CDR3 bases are TGTGCCAGCAGCTCCGGGGACTGGGGCAATCAGCCCCAGCATTTT. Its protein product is CASSSGDWGNQPQHF.

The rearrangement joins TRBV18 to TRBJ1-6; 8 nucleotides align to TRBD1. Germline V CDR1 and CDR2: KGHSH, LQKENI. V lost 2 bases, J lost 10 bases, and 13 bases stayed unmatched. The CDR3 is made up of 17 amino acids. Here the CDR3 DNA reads TGTGCCAGCTCACCAATTGCCGTACAGGGGGGTCAGTCACCCCTCCACTTT. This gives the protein CASSPIAVQGGQSPLHF.